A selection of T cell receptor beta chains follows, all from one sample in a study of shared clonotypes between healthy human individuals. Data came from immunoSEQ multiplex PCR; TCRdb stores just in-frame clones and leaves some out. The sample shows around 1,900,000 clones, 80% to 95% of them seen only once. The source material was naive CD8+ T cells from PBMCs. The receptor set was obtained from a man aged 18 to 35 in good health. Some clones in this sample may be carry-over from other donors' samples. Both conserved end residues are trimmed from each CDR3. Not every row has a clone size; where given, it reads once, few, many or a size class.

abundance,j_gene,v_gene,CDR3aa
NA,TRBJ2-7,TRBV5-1,ASSLETGGDEQY
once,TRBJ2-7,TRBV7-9,ASSPLRGQGAYEQY
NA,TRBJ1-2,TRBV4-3,ASSSIDRNYGYT
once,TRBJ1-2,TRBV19,ASSMTRAYGYT
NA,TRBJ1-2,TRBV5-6,ASSFGPISFS
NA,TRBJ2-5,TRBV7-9,ASSFSKGRSQETQY
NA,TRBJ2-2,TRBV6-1,ATDKRTTNTGELF
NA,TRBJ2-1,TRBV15,ATSRDLRETYNEQF
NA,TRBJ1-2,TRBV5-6,ASSLGASYGYT
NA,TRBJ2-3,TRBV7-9,ASSPLREGYGRTDTQY
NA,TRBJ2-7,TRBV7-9,ASSLVGRPYEQY
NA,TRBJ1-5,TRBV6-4,ASRSGLQNQPQH
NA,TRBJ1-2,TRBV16,ASSQSAIPNYGYT
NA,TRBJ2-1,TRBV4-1,ASSQENLRLEQF
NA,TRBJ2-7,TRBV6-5,ASSYAQGGSYEQY
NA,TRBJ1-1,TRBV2,AKWGQNTEAF
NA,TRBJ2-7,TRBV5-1,ASSTSGTSYEQY
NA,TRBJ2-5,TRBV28,ASSLKGQETQY
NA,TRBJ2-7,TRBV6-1,ASFKLLTGRDEQY
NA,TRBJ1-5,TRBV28,ASSWGQGNQPQH
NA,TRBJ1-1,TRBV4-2,ASSQPPPGIEAF
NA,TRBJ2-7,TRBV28,ASSDNRVSSYEQY
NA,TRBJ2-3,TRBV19,ASSQPGLASAWDTQY
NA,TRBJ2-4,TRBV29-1,SCYSKNIQY
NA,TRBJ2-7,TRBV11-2,ASSLGATGFDEQY
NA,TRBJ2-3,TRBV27,ASNPREAGRTQY
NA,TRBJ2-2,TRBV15,ATSRDAGTENTGELF
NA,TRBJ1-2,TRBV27,ASNPQGVIGYGYT
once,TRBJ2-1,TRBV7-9,ASSLLAGAENEQF
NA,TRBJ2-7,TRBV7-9,ASSLDGTYEQY
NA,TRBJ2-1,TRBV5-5,ASSYRINYNEQF
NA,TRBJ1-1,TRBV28,ASSLGRVGTEAF
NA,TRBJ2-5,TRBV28,ASSIYSSGQVQETQY